What follows are 25 T cell receptor beta chains derived from one specimen sequenced in a study of T-cell memory formation after mild COVID-19. TCRdb reprocessed the 5' RACE reads with MiXCR, giving one entry per CDR3 protein. The table has hundreds of thousands of distinct CDR3 sequences, around 28% seen once. Sequenced sample: PBMCs or a T cell subset sorted from them (not recorded which). The origin of the receptors is an adult woman who had mild COVID-19 (a few samples of this study predate the infection). Cell type and time point are not known.

The chain combines TRBV4-3 with TRBJ2-1, with 8 bases matching TRBD2. From germline, CDR1 is LGHNA and CDR2 YSLEER. The V and J ends lost 0 bases and 7 bases, in that order; junction bases with no gene match: 8. The CDR3 has 16 amino acids. The CDR3 DNA is TGCGCCAGCAGCCAAGAAACGGGAGGGCCTTGGAATGAGCAGTTCTTC. Protein product: CASSQETGGPWNEQFF.

This clonotype came up a few times. The chain recombines TRBV10-3 with TRBJ2-3, with D maybe TRBD1 (5 bases). Germline CDR1 reads ENHRY; CDR2 reads SYGVKD. V lost 3 bases and J lost 0, with 10 bases in between. This CDR3 is built from 15 residues. In DNA, the CDR3 is TGTGCCATCAGTGAATATCCAGGGAGCACAGATACGCAGTATTTT. Translating gives CAISEYPGSTDTQYF.

This clonotype occurred a few times. This chain uses TRBV3-1 with TRBJ2-3, with D uncertain. The CDR3 runs to 15 residues. The V gene's germline CDR1 is LGHDT and CDR2 YNNKEL (reference sequence). V shed 0 bases and J shed 6 bases, with 13 bases lying between them. This CDR3 is CASSQDLAGLDTQYF. In DNA, the CDR3 is TGTGCCAGCAGCCAAGATTTGGCAGGTTTGGATACGCAGTATTTT.

This clonotype was observed many times. The chain has TRBV4-2 and TRBJ2-3, with D possibly TRBD2 on 6 matching bases. Trimming left V 4 bases short and J 0 bases short, with 8 bases between. Germline lookup yields CDR1 LGHNA and CDR2 YNFKEQ. The length of the CDR3 is 14 residues. The chain's CDR3 is CASSRDSSTDTQYF. CDR3 bases: TGTGCCAGCAGCCGGGACTCTAGCACAGATACGCAGTATTTT.

The sample holds many counts of this clonotype. The chain joins TRBV7-6 to TRBJ2-7, with a possible D match to TRBD2 (5 bases). CDR1 is SGHVS, CDR2 FNYEAQ, per germline. Between the trimmed V and J ends, which lost 1 base and 4 bases, there was a span of 8 bases. The CDR3 has 13 residues. This CDR3 is CASSLGGLYEQYF. CDR3 nucleotide sequence: TGTGCCAGCAGCTTAGGAGGGCTGTACGAGCAGTACTTC.

This chain uses TRBV5-4 with TRBJ2-7, with TRBD2 matching over 9 bases. The CDR3 has 14 residues. V shed 4 bases, J shed 3 bases, and the junction held 5 bases outside the gene matches. The germline CDR1 and CDR2 sequences are SGHNT and YYREEE (reference sequence). The CDR3 sequence is CASSLAGSRYEQYF. CDR3 bases: TGTGCCAGCAGCCTAGCGGGGTCCCGCTACGAGCAGTACTTC. Full variable domain (outside the CDR3, taken from reference TRBV5-4 and TRBJ2-7): ETGVTQSPTHLIKTRGQQVTLRCSSQSGHNTVSWYQQALGQGPQFIFQYYREEENGRGNFPPRFSGLQFPNYSSELNVNALELDDSALYLCASSLAGSRYEQYFGPGTRLTVT.

This chain connects TRBV24-1 to TRBJ1-1; possible D gene TRBD1, 5 bases. The V gene lost 4 bases and the J gene lost 6 bases, with 11 bases spanning the gap. The CDR3 loop spans 13 amino acids. Germline loops: CDR1 KGHDR, CDR2 SFDVKD. CDR3 nucleotides: TGTGCCACCAGTGACACCGGGACGGCTGAAGCTTTCTTT. Encoded protein: CATSDTGTAEAFF.

This clonotype has just a few counts. The chain is built from TRBV7-6 and TRBJ2-1; TRBD1 might be the D (6 bases). This CDR3 spans 22 amino acids. The germline gives CDR1 SGHVS, CDR2 FNYEAQ. Trimming cost V 1 base and J 7 bases, with 35 bases left between them. CDR3 DNA: TGTGCCAGCAGCTTAGAGCCTAGTTTACAGGGCCCGATCGAAGCGCGGCAGAATGAGCAGTTCTTC. Encoded protein: CASSLEPSLQGPIEARQNEQFF.

This clonotype was counted a few times. V usage is TRBV12-3 or TRBV12-4 and J usage is TRBJ2-2; TRBD2 matches at 9 bases. This CDR3 is 16 amino acids long. With V trimmed by 6 bases and J by 6 bases, 11 bases remained unmatched. DNA of the CDR3: TGTGCCAGCAGCTGGACTAGCGATGTTCAAGCCGGGGAGCTGTTTTTT. This gives the protein CASSWTSDVQAGELFF.

As DNA, the CDR3 is TGTGCCAGCAGTTACTCGATGTGGGATCAAGAGACCCAGTACTTC. It yields the protein CASSYSMWDQETQYF. The gene calls are TRBV6-5 and TRBJ2-5; D remains ambiguous. This CDR3 has 15 amino acids. Trimming took off 0 bases at V and 2 bases at J, with 10 bases between the two ends. Per germline, CDR1 MNHEY and CDR2 SVGAGI.

This CDR3 is CASSREPPVVTGELFF. Here the CDR3 DNA reads TGTGCCAGCAGCAGAGAACCACCAGTAGTTACCGGGGAGCTGTTTTTT. This chain links TRBV7-2 with TRBJ2-2; D is unresolved. The V and J ends lost 5 bases and 5 bases respectively, with 18 bases between them. Looked up from germline, CDR1 is SGHTA and CDR2 is FQGNSA. CDR3 length: 16 amino acids.

The J gene is TRBJ2-1, the V gene TRBV10-3; 9 nucleotides match TRBD2. V shed 4 bases, J shed 8 bases, and the junction held 6 bases outside the gene matches. Germline V gene lookup returns CDR1 ENHRY and CDR2 SYGVKD. The CDR3 length is 14 residues. CDR3 bases: TGTGCCATCAGTGTAGCGGGGGATCACGATGAGCAGTTCTTC. Translation gives CAISVAGDHDEQFF.

This clonotype was counted at least ten times. The chain has TRBV11-2 and TRBJ1-1, with D possibly being TRBD1 (5 bases). The CDR3 consists of 15 residues. The V end lost 2 bases, the J end lost 1 base, and 11 bases lay between the germline ends. Germline V lookup: CDR1 SGHAT, CDR2 FQNNGV. As DNA, the CDR3 is TGTGCCAGCAGCTTACGGGCAGGGCCGAACACTGAAGCTTTCTTT. Translation: CASSLRAGPNTEAFF.

V usage is TRBV20-1 and J usage is TRBJ2-3, with 8 bases identical to TRBD2. This CDR3 contains 17 residues. J gave up 2 bases and V 1 base, and 11 bases lay outside the gene matches. CDR1 DFQATT and CDR2 SNEGSKA come from the germline V gene (reference sequence). Here the CDR3 DNA reads TGCAGTGCTAGAGGGTCGTGGCGGGGGGTATCCACAGATACGCAGTATTTT. Protein: CSARGSWRGVSTDTQYF.

In its sample, this clonotype was seen a few times. The CDR3 DNA reads TGTGCCAGCAGCGTAGAATTAGGGGGGACTGAAGCTTTCTTT. As protein: CASSVELGGTEAFF. This chain joins TRBV9 and TRBJ1-1, with D possibly TRBD1 on 6 matching bases. The CDR3 is made up of 14 amino acids. V was shortened by 0 bases and J by 5 bases, with 11 bases between the two germline ends. Looked up from germline, CDR1 is SGDLS and CDR2 is YYNGEE. Full variable domain (rest looked up from reference TRBV9 and TRBJ1-1): DSGVTQTPKHLITATGQRVTLRCSPRSGDLSVYWYQQSLDQGLQFLIQYYNGEERAKGNILERFSAQQFPDLHSELNLSSLELGDSALYFCASSVELGGTEAFFGQGTRLTVV.

The chain carries TRBV5-5 and TRBJ1-2; the D is unclear. The CDR3 loop spans 12 amino acids. Germline lookup yields CDR1 SGHKS and CDR2 YYEKEE (reference sequence). V lost 5 bases and J lost 2, with 7 bases in between. CDR3 coding DNA: TGTGCCAGCAGTTCGGAGAACTATGGCTACACCTTC. Protein: CASSSENYGYTF.

This chain uses TRBV27 with TRBJ1-6; D is perhaps TRBD1 (5 bases). There are 15 residues in the CDR3. Germline V gene lookup returns CDR1 MNHEY and CDR2 SMNVEV (reference sequence). V lost 3 bases to trimming and J lost 6 bases, with 12 bases between them. Here the CDR3 reads CASSFIGEGNSPLHF. In nucleotides, the CDR3 is TGTGCCAGCAGTTTTATAGGGGAAGGTAATTCACCCCTCCACTTT.

V is TRBV24-1 and J is TRBJ2-7; D possibly corresponds to TRBD1 (5 bases). The V and J ends lost 7 bases and 5 bases respectively, with 14 bases between them. CDR1 and CDR2 from the germline V gene are KGHDR and SFDVKD. This CDR3 region has 13 residues. The CDR3 coding sequence is TGTGCCACCAGCCCAGGGAATATCCACGAGCAGTACTTC. Encoded protein: CATSPGNIHEQYF.

A few counts support this clonotype. The rearrangement uses TRBV7-9 and TRBJ2-3; 11 positions agree with TRBD1. CDR1 SEHNR and CDR2 FQNEAQ come from the germline V gene (reference sequence). The CDR3 contains 16 residues. After removal of 4 bases from V and 5 bases from J, the junction contained 8 bases not matched to a gene. CDR3 sequence: CASSYPRTGGVDTQYF. CDR3 coding DNA: TGTGCCAGCAGCTACCCCCGGACAGGGGGCGTAGATACGCAGTATTTT.

This chain connects TRBV2 to TRBJ1-1, with D unresolved. Germline V gives CDR1 SNHLY, CDR2 FYNNEI. The CDR3 loop spans 13 amino acids. V was trimmed by 4 bases and J by 0 bases, leaving 6 bases between them. The CDR3 nucleotides are TGTGCCAGCAGTGTTGGGATGAACACTGAAGCTTTCTTT. Encoded protein: CASSVGMNTEAFF.

This clonotype was seen more than once but under ten times. V and J are TRBV20-1 and TRBJ2-1; 9 bases are shared with TRBD2. This CDR3 region has 18 residues. Germline trimming cut 0 bases from V and 0 bases from J; bases unmatched to any gene: 9. The V gene's germline CDR1 is DFQATT and CDR2 SNEGSKA (reference sequence). CDR3 amino acids: CSARDVASGDYSYNEQFF. CDR3 sequence (DNA): TGCAGTGCTAGAGATGTTGCTAGCGGGGACTACTCCTACAATGAGCAGTTCTTC.

This clonotype was counted a few times. The chain links TRBV11-2 to TRBJ1-1, with TRBD1 as a possible D gene (6 bases). This CDR3 contains 14 residues. V was shortened by 4 bases and J by 1 base, with 10 bases between the two germline ends. Germline CDR1 reads SGHAT; CDR2 reads FQNNGV. CDR3 amino acids: CASSWTVGNTEAFF. CDR3 DNA sequence: TGTGCCAGCAGCTGGACAGTTGGGAACACTGAAGCTTTCTTT.

This sequence joins TRBV5-1 and TRBJ2-7; 9 nucleotides line up with TRBD2. The germline V gene encodes CDR1 SGHRS and CDR2 YFSETQ. The CDR3 contains 15 residues. Germline trimming cut 0 bases from V and 6 bases from J; bases unmatched to any gene: 7. CDR3 in DNA: TGCGCCAGCAGCTTGGTAGCTAGCGGGAAAACCGAGCAGTACTTC. It codes for CASSLVASGKTEQYF.

The rearrangement uses TRBV5-1 and TRBJ2-7; 10 bases are shared with TRBD1. The CDR3 has 16 amino acids. CDR1 and CDR2 (germline): SGHRS, YFSETQ. Trimming at V came to 4 bases and at J to 1 base, leaving 8 bases not matched to a gene. The CDR3 DNA sequence: TGCGCCAGCAGCCCCGGGACAGGGGAGCTATCCTACGAGCAGTACTTC. It codes for CASSPGTGELSYEQYF. Supplemented by reference TRBV5-1 and TRBJ2-7, the full variable domain reads KAGVTQTPRYLIKTRGQQVTLSCSPISGHRSVSWYQQTPGQGLQFLFEYFSETQRNKGNFPGRFSGRQFSNSRSEMNVSTLELGDSALYLCASSPGTGELSYEQYFGPGTRLTVT.

This clonotype was seen many times. The chain recombines TRBV12-3 or TRBV12-4 with TRBJ2-3; D might be TRBD2 (6 bases). Trimming took off 6 bases at V and 0 bases at J, with 10 bases between the two ends. The CDR3 is 14 residues long. The CDR3 spells CASRRGASTDTQYF. The CDR3 coding sequence is TGTGCCAGCAGGCGGGGTGCCAGCACAGATACGCAGTATTTT.